The clone carrying this TCR beta chain was recorded only once. These data originate in a study of blood T cell repertoires in COVID-19. Study context: PBMCs, B-cell-depleted T cells, or T cells provided the cDNA or gDNA that made up the material.

Data came from immunoSEQ multiplex PCR; TCRdb stores just in-frame clones and leaves some out. Of about 130,000 clones listed, around 80% are singletons. Germline V lookup: CDR1 SNHLY, CDR2 FYNNEI. The CDR3 is 17 residues long. The V and J ends lost 2 bases and 2 bases respectively, with 17 bases between them. This TCR was recovered from a man younger than 45 with COVID-19, enrolled during active disease. This chain uses TRBV2 with TRBJ2-3, with D perhaps matching TRBD2 (6 bases). Input material: peripheral blood. The CDR3 DNA follows: TGTGCCAGCAGTGAACTCCCGTGGAGGGACCACACAGATACGCAGTATTTT. This encodes CASSELPWRDHTDTQYF.